This TCR beta chain is drawn from a study of blood T cell repertoires in COVID-19. Study details: Researchers got acute and convalescent COVID-19 samples from the United States, Italy and Spain. Sources were T cells, B-cell-depleted T cells, or PBMCs; the material itself was cDNA or gDNA.

Germline V CDR1 and CDR2: SGDLS, YYNGEE. Trimming cost V 0 bases and J 6 bases, with 12 bases left between them. There are 14 residues in the CDR3. As handled by the study authors: Estimates of nucleated cell counts were drawn from the amplification of reference gene primers. Data came from immunoSEQ multiplex PCR; TCRdb stores just in-frame clones and leaves some out. V and J calls and clone size are as listed in that table; D and trimming were resolved from the DNA. The data show fewer than 65,000 clones, around 80% seen once. The genes are TRBV9 and TRBJ1-2, with a possible D match to TRBD1 (5 bases). The source is a man between 65 and 85 years old with acute or convalescent COVID-19. The sequencing input was peripheral blood. CDR3 loop: CASSVVGGTDGYTF. For the CDR3, the DNA is TGTGCCAGCAGCGTAGTCGGGGGGACGGATGGCTACACCTTC. Full variable domain (remainder filled in from reference TRBV9 and TRBJ1-2): DSGVTQTPKHLITATGQRVTLRCSPRSGDLSVYWYQQSLDQGLQFLIQYYNGEERAKGNILERFSAQQFPDLHSELNLSSLELGDSALYFCASSVVGGTDGYTFGSGTRLTVV.